This T cell receptor beta chain was identified in a study of shared clonotypes between healthy human individuals. For the study at large: Three CD4 naive, three CD4 memory, two CD8 naive and one CD8 memory plate were used per donor. Study outcomes and limitations: Few donors restricted represented genetic and exposure-history diversity. When compared with the clonotypes that were shared by all four sorted-subset donors, the non-shared clonotypes turned out to have lower generation probabilities.

The germline gives CDR1 MNHEY, CDR2 SMNVEV (reference sequence). The CDR3 has 16 residues. The germline V and J ends were trimmed by 5 bases and 7 bases, with 24 bases remaining between them. The assay ran at deep level. The data were produced by immunoSEQ multiplex PCR, yet TCRdb's version contains in-frame clones alone and is incomplete. The repertoire holds nearly 1,000,000 clones, with about three quarters as singletons. This clone is a singleton in its sample. Its antigen is unknown. Sequenced sample: memory CD4+ T cells sorted from blood. Subset defined: CD45RA-negative fraction. The TCR comes from a young man in good health. The chain uses TRBV27 and TRBJ2-7; no clear D. The CDR3 DNA reads TGTGCCAGCAGTCCCTCTCCTAGTTTACAGACCGGGGAGCAGTACTTC. This sequence encodes CASSPSPSLQTGEQYF.